These 6 T cell receptor beta chains came from one sample sequenced in a study of blood T cell repertoires in COVID-19. Some clones are missing from TCRdb's copy, which holds only in-frame ones; the method was immunoSEQ multiplex PCR. In the table there are some 210,000 clones, more than 70% of which are singletons. Sequencing input: PBMCs or T cells enriched from blood (not recorded which). Receptor source: a man aged 25 to 40 with acute COVID-19.

The rearrangement uses TRBV5-1 and TRBJ2-7; the match to TRBD1 covers 7 bases. V lost 2 bases and J lost 5; bases outside the gene matches: 4. The length of the CDR3 is 13 residues. Germline V CDR1 and CDR2: SGHRS, YFSETQ. CDR3 in DNA: TGCGCCAGCAGCTTAGGGACAGATAACGAGCAGTACTTC. As protein: CASSLGTDNEQYF.

This chain uses TRBV27 with TRBJ2-7; D is perhaps TRBD2 (6 bases). The germline V and J ends were trimmed by 5 bases and 3 bases, with 11 bases remaining between them. The CDR3 spans 13 residues. CDR1 is MNHEY, CDR2 SMNVEV, per germline (reference sequence). The chain's CDR3 is CASSPPGLYEQYF. The CDR3 DNA sequence: TGTGCCAGCAGTCCACCGGGACTCTACGAGCAGTACTTC.

CDR3 in DNA: TGTGCCATCAGTGAGTCATTTCAGGGGCGGGAGACCCAGTACTTC. Translated, it gives CAISESFQGRETQYF. This chain joins TRBV10-3 and TRBJ2-5, with a tentative D call TRBD1 (6 bases). V lost 0 bases, J lost 5 bases, and 13 bases lay in between. Per the germline V gene, CDR1 is ENHRY and CDR2 is SYGVKD. There are 15 residues in the CDR3.

The chain is built from TRBV7-9 and TRBJ2-7, with 8 bases fitting TRBD1. The germline V gene has CDR1 SEHNR and CDR2 FQNEAQ (reference sequence). The CDR3 is 14 amino acids. V was pared by 3 bases and J by 2 bases, with 3 bases of the junction left unmatched. As DNA, the CDR3 is TGTGCCAGCAGCTTTGACAGGGGAGCCTACGAGCAGTACTTC. Its protein is CASSFDRGAYEQYF.

This chain joins TRBV3-1 (or the pseudogene TRBV3-2) and TRBJ1-2; possible D gene TRBD1, 6 bases. This CDR3 is built from 13 residues. The germline CDR1 and CDR2 sequences are LGHDT and YNNKEL (reference sequence). The V gene lost 2 bases and the J gene lost 5 bases, with 9 bases spanning the gap. The CDR3 sequence: CASSQPTGYGYTF. In DNA, the CDR3 is TGTGCCAGCAGCCAACCTACAGGGTATGGCTACACCTTC.

The chain links TRBV28 to TRBJ2-3; the match to TRBD1 covers 7 bases. V gave up 10 bases and J gave up 7 bases; unmatched junction bases: 2. Germline CDR1 MDHEN, CDR2 SYDVKM. The CDR3 is made up of 10 amino acids. CDR3 protein: CATGGNTQYF. CDR3 coding DNA: TGTGCCACAGGGGGAAATACGCAGTATTTT. The complete variable domain, with remaining parts taken from reference TRBV28 and TRBJ2-3, reads DVKVTQSSRYLVKRTGEKVFLECVQDMDHENMFWYRQDPGLGLRLIYFSYDVKMKEKGDIPEGYSVSREKKERFSLILESASTNQTSMYLCATGGNTQYFGPGTRLTVL.